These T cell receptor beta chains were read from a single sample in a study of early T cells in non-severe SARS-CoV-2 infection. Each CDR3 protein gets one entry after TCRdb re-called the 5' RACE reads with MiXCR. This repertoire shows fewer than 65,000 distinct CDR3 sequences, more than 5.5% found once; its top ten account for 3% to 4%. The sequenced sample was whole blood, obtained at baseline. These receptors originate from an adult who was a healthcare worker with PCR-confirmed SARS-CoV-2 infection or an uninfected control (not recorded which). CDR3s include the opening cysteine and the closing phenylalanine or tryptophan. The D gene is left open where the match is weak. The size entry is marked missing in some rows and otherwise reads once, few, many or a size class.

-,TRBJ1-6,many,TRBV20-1,TGCAGTGCTAGATCAGGGAGCTCCTATAATTCACCCCTCCACTTT,CSARSGSSYNSPLHF
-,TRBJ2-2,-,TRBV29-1,TGCAGCGGTCGGGACGGGACGGGTACCGGGGAGCTGTTTTTT,CSGRDGTGTGELFF
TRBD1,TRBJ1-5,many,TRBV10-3,TGTGCCATCAGCTCAGGACAGGGGTCTCAGCCCCAGCATTTT,CAISSGQGSQPQHF
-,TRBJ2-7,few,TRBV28,TGTGCCAGCAGTCTCCCGGTGTCAACCTACGAGCAGTACTTC,CASSLPVSTYEQYF
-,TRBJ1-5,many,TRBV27,TGTGCCAGCAGTGCCAGGGTAAATCAGCCCCAGCATTTT,CASSARVNQPQHF
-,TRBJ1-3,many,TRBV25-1,TGTGCCAGCAGTGAATATGGGAGGGCTGGAAACACCATATATTTT,CASSEYGRAGNTIYF
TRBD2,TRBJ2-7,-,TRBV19,TGTGCCAGTAGTATGGGGACTAGCGGGACCTACGAGCAGTACTTC,CASSMGTSGTYEQYF
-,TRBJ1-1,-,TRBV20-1,TGCGGTCTCTCGGGGCGGACTGAAGCTTTCTTT,CGLSGRTEAFF
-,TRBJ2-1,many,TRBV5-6,TGTGCCAGCAGCTTGGCGGCGGATCCCGATCGGAGCGATGAGCAGTTCTTC,CASSLAADPDRSDEQFF
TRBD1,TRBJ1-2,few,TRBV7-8,TGTGCCAGCAGCTCCTACAGGGGCAACTATGGCTACACCTTC,CASSSYRGNYGYTF
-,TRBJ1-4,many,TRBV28,TGTGCCAGCAGTTTATCCCCAGGGTTAGGAGAAAAACTGTTTTTT,CASSLSPGLGEKLFF
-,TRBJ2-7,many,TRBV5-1,TGCGCCAGCAGCTTACAGAGGGGCGAGCAGTACTTC,CASSLQRGEQYF
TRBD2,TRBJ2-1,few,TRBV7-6,TGTGCCAGCAGCTTAGAGGTCATAGCGGGAGGCTACAATGAGCAGTTCTTC,CASSLEVIAGGYNEQFF
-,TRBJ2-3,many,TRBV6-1,TGTGCCAGCAGTGTGGACATCAACACAGATACGCAGTATTTT,CASSVDINTDTQYF
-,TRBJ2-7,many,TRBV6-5,TGTGCCAGCAGGGCTAGCTCCTACGAGCAGTACTTC,CASRASSYEQYF
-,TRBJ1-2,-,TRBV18,TGTGCCAGCTCCCCAGAGGACTATGGCTACACCTTC,CASSPEDYGYTF
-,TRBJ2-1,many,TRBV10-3,TGTGCCATCAGTGAAAGTGGGATGATGTACAATGAGCAGTTCTTC,CAISESGMMYNEQFF
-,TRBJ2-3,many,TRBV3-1,TGTGCCAGCAGCCAAGGGACGCGCACAGATACGCAGTATTTT,CASSQGTRTDTQYF
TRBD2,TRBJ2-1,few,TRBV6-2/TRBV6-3,TGTGCCAGCAGCCCGGGCGCACCGGGACTAGCGGGGGAGCAGTTCTTC,CASSPGAPGLAGEQFF
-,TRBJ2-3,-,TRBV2,TGTGCCAGCAGTGAAAGCGTATCCGGGCCACCCCCCACAGATACGCAGTATTTT,CASSESVSGPPPTDTQYF
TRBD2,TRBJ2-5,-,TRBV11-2,TGTGCCAGCAGCGGGACTAGCGGGAACCAAGAGACCCAGTACTTC,CASSGTSGNQETQYF
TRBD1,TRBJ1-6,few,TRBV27,TGTGCCAGCAGTGCCCGGACAGGGCTGAGGAATTCACCCCTCCACTTT,CASSARTGLRNSPLHF
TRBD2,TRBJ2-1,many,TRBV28,TGTGCCAGCAGTTCGGGACTAGCGGGAGGCCCCTCCTACAATGAGCAGTTCTTC,CASSSGLAGGPSYNEQFF
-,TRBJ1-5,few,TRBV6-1,TGTGCCAGCAGATTCCTAAACAATCAGCCCCAGCATTTT,CASRFLNNQPQHF
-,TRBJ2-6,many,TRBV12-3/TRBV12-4,TGTGCCAGCAGTTTGGGGAGCTCTGGGGCCAACGTCCTGACTTTC,CASSLGSSGANVLTF
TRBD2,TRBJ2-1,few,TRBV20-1,TGCAGTGCTAGTTCGGGACTAGCGGTTACCAATGAGCAGTTCTTC,CSASSGLAVTNEQFF
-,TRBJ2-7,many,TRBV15,TGTGCCACCAGCAGAGATCACTCCTACGAGCAGTACTTC,CATSRDHSYEQYF
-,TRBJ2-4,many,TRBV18,TGTGCCAGCTCACCCGGTGGTGGCGAAAACATTCAGTACTTC,CASSPGGGENIQYF
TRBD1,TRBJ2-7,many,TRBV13,TGTGCCAGCCGGACCGGACAGGGAGCCTACGAGCAGTACTTC,CASRTGQGAYEQYF
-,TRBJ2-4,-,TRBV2,TGTGCCAGCAGTGAACAAGCGGAAAACATTCAGTACTTC,CASSEQAENIQYF
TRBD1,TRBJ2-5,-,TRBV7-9,TGTGCCAGCAGCTTAGATCACAGGGGGCTGGAGACCCAGTACTTC,CASSLDHRGLETQYF
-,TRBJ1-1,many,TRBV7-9,TGTGCCAGCAGCCAACTCGACCCAGATGAAGCTTTCTTT,CASSQLDPDEAFF
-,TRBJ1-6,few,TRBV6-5,TGTGCCAGCAGTTTACCAGGGAATGCGGGTTCACCCCTCCACTTT,CASSLPGNAGSPLHF
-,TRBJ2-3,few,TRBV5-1,TGCGCCAGCAGCTTACAGGGAACTCAGGGACACCATACGCAGTATTTT,CASSLQGTQGHHTQYF
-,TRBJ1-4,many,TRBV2,TGTGCCAGCAGCGGTAGACAGGCCGAGGAAAAACTGTTTTTT,CASSGRQAEEKLFF
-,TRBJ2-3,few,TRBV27,TGTGCCAGCAGCCTTAGGGGTTCAGATACGCAGTATTTT,CASSLRGSDTQYF
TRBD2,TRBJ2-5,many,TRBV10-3,TGTGCCATCGGTAGGGAGGGAGAGACCCAGTACTTC,CAIGREGETQYF
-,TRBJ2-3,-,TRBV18,TGTGCCGGGTCAAGGACAGCGGAATCTAGCACAGATACGCAGTATTTT,CAGSRTAESSTDTQYF
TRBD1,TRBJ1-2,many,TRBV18,TGTGCCAGCTCACCGGACAGGGACTATGGCTACACCTTC,CASSPDRDYGYTF
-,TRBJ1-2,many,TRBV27,TGTGCCAGCAGTTTACAGAAATCGAATAACTATGGCTACACCTTC,CASSLQKSNNYGYTF
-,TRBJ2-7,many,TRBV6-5,TGTGCCAGCAGTTACAAACTCTCAGGGGACGAGCAGTACTTC,CASSYKLSGDEQYF
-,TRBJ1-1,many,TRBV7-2,TGTGCCAGCAGCTTAGTACCCAGAACGAACACTGAAGCTTTCTTT,CASSLVPRTNTEAFF
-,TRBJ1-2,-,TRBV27,TGTGCCAGCAGTTTTCTGCAGACTAACTATGGCTACACCTTC,CASSFLQTNYGYTF
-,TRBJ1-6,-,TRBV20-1,TGCAGTGCTAGAGGGGGCGGGCAGGGCTCTACGGGTTCACCCCTCCACTTT,CSARGGGQGSTGSPLHF
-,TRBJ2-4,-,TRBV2,TGTGCCAGCCTCTCGGCGGGCAGGAGCATTCAGTACTTC,CASLSAGRSIQYF